This T cell receptor (beta chain) was captured by sequencing in a study of shared clonotypes between healthy human individuals. As for this clone: Its cognate antigen is unknown.

Findings and caveats of the study: Naive CD4 clonotypes overlapped across a handful of donors at around 5%.

With 1 base clipped from V and 4 bases from J, the junction kept 9 bases outside the gene matches. The CDR3 consists of 18 residues. The germline gives CDR1 MGHRA, CDR2 YSYEKL. Produced via immunoSEQ multiplex PCR; TCRdb's table is partial and in-frame only. In the table there are 2 million to 3 million clones, 93% of which are singletons. The TCR was taken from a young man in good health. Some clones in this sample may be carry-over from other donors' samples. This sequence joins TRBV4-1 and TRBJ2-1, with 11 positions matching TRBD2. Sequencing was done on a sample of naive CD4+ T cells from PBMCs. Subset denoted: CD45RA+ positively selected. The CDR3 coding sequence is TGCGCCAGCAGCCAAGGAATAGCGGGAGGGCCAACGTACAATGAGCAGTTCTTC. It codes for CASSQGIAGGPTYNEQFF.